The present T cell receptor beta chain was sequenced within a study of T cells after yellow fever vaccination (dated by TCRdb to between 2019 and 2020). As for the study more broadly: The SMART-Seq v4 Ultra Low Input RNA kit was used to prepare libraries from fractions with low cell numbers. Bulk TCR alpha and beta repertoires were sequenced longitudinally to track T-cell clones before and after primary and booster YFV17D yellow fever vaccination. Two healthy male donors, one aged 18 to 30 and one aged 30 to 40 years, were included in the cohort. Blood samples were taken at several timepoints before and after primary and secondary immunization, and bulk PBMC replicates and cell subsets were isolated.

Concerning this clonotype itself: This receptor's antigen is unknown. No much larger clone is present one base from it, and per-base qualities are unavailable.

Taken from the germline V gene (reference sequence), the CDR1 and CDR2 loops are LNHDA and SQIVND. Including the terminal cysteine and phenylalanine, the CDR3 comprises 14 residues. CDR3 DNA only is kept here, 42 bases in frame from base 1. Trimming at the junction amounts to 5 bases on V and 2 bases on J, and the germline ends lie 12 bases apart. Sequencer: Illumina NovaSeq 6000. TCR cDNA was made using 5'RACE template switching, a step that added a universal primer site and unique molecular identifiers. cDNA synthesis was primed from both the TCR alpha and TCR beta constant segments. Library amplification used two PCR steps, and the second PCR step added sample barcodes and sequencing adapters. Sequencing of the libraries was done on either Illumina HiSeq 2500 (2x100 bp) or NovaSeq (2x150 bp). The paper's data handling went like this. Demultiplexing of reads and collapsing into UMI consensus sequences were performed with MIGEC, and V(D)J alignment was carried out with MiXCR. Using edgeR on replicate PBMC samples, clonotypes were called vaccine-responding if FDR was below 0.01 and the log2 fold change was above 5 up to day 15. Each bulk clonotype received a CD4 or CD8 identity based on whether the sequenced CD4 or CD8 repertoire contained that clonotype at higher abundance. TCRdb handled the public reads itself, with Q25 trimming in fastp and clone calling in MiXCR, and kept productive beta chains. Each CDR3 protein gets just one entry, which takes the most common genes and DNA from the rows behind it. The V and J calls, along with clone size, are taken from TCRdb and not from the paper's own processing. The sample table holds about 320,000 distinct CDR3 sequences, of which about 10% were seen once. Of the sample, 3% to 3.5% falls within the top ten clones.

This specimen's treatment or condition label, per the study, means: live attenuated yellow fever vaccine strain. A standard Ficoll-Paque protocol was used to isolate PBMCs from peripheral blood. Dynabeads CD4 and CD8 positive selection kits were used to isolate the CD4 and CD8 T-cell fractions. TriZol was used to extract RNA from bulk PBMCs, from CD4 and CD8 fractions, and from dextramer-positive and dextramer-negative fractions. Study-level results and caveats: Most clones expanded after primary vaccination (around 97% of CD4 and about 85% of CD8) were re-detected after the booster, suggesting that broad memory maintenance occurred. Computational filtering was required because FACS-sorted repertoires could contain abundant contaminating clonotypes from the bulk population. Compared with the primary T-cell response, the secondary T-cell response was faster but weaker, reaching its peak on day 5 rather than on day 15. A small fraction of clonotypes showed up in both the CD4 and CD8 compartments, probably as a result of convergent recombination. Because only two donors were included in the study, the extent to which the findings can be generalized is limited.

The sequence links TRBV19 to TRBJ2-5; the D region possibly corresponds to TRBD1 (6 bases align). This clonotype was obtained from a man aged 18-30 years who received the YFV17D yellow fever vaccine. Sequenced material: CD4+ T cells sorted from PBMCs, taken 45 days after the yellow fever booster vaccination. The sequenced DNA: TGTGCCAGTAGTCGGGACATACAGCAAGAGACCCAGTACTTC. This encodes CASSRDIQQETQYF.